The present TCR beta chain was sequenced within a study of CD8 T cells in ankylosing spondylitis. Study findings and constraints: Some motif variants were previously reported in reactive arthritis synovial fluid and blood. Reportedly, matched ankylosing spondylitis synovial fluid was significantly enriched for disease-linked clones.

The germline CDR1 and CDR2 sequences are KGHSH and LQKENI. The CDR3 is 16 residues long. The V gene end was trimmed by 4 bases and the J gene end by 2 bases; junction bases not matched to a gene: 9. Of note for this clonotype: The antigen is not known.

From the 5' RACE reads, TCRdb called clonotypes with MiXCR, one entry per CDR3 protein. Of some 130,000 distinct CDR3 sequences listed, around 6.6% are singletons. This chain joins TRBV18 and TRBJ2-7; 9 bases align to TRBD2. The sample was blood, either unsorted or a sorted T cell fraction (not recorded which). The TCR was taken from a female donor with ankylosing spondylitis or in good health (not recorded which). The CDR3 DNA reads TGTGCCAGCTCACTTAACAGCGGGGGGACTACCTACGAGCAGTACTTC. It is translated as CASSLNSGGTTYEQYF.